These 5 T cell receptor beta chains were all obtained from the same sample, sequenced in a study of blood T cell repertoires in COVID-19. Sequencing used immunoSEQ multiplex PCR; TCRdb keeps in-frame clones, though not all of them. The sample yields roughly 160,000 clones, 88% seen once. Material for sequencing was peripheral blood. All receptors come from a man aged 55-75 years with acute or convalescent COVID-19.

The chain couples TRBV10-3 to TRBJ2-7; 7 positions agree with TRBD2. Germline loops: CDR1 ENHRY, CDR2 SYGVKD. This CDR3 region has 17 residues. The J segment lost 5 bases and the V segment lost 0 bases, leaving 13 bases of the junction unmatched. CDR3 region: CAISESRMGAGSHEQYF. CDR3 sequence (DNA): TGTGCCATCAGTGAGTCTAGAATGGGAGCGGGATCCCACGAGCAGTACTTC.

The chain is built from TRBV11-2 and TRBJ2-1; a weak D match, TRBD2 (5 bases). Trimming cost V 4 bases and J 3 bases, with 16 bases left between them. This CDR3 is built from 16 residues. Per the germline V gene, CDR1 is SGHAT and CDR2 is FQNNGV. As DNA, the CDR3 is TGTGCCAGCAGCTCCCGGACGGACTTCAGCTACAATGAGCAGTTCTTC. Translated, it gives CASSSRTDFSYNEQFF.

J is TRBJ2-1 and V is TRBV4-2; D might be TRBD2 (6 bases). Between the trimmed V and J ends, which lost 3 bases and 4 bases, there was a span of 10 bases. Per the germline V gene, CDR1 is LGHNA and CDR2 is YNFKEQ. The CDR3 runs to 14 residues. In DNA, the CDR3 is TGTGCCAGCAGCCAGGGAGGAGTGTACAATGAGCAGTTCTTC. It translates to CASSQGGVYNEQFF.

About this clone: This same CDR3 is encoded by further DNA sequences in the sample. The V gene is TRBV6-4, the J gene TRBJ1-2; 8 bases line up with TRBD1. Germline CDR1 is MRHNA and CDR2 is SNTAGT. Germline trimming cut 5 bases from V and 4 bases from J; bases unmatched to any gene: 6. This CDR3 has 14 residues. The CDR3 sequence: CASSPGTGIYGYTF. The CDR3 nucleotides read TGTGCCAGCAGTCCCGGGACAGGCATCTATGGCTACACCTTC.

The chain is built from TRBV3-1 (or the pseudogene TRBV3-2) and TRBJ1-1; D gene ambiguous. The germline CDR1 and CDR2 sequences are LGHDT and YNNKEL (reference sequence). Trimming pared 3 bases from V and 6 bases from J, leaving 11 bases between. CDR3 length equals 13 residues. The CDR3 nucleotides are TGTGCCAGCAGCCATCTCGAGGGTTCTGAAGCTTTCTTT. This translates into CASSHLEGSEAFF.